This TCR beta chain was recorded in a study of CD8 T cells in ankylosing spondylitis (dated by TCRdb to about 2017). With regard to the full study: To find TCR variants linked to disease, the study profiled T cell receptor beta repertoires in ankylosing spondylitis patients and healthy donors. The whole study cohort included roughly 110 healthy donors and about two dozen ankylosing spondylitis patients. Samples of peripheral blood were taken, and for ankylosing spondylitis patients, synovial fluid was collected as well. What the work shows at the level of the full study, not this receptor alone: Some motif variants had previously been reported in the synovial fluid and blood of reactive arthritis patients, which suggests shared mechanisms of disease initiation. The disease-linked clones were reported as significantly enriched in matched synovial fluid samples from ankylosing spondylitis patients. A TCR beta motif of 8 or 9 highly homologous amino acid variants appeared characteristic of blood from ankylosing spondylitis patients. In peripheral blood, the disease-linked clones were found at relatively low frequencies and had a CD8+ phenotype.

Only a few counts were recorded for this clonotype. What antigen it recognizes has not been identified. Qualities for individual bases were not recorded, and no much larger clone is one base off. V is pared back by 9 bases and J by 2 bases, with 15 bases lying between the germline termini. The germline V gene provides CDR1 SGHRS and CDR2 YFSETQ. From the cysteine up to the phenylalanine, the CDR3 has a length of 14 residues. CDR3 DNA is the only sequence kept; it has 42 bases, read in frame from the first base. Data came from an Illumina HiSeq 2500. Quantitative 5'-RACE with molecular barcodes was used to prepare TCR beta libraries. The paper's processing steps were these. Disease-linked TCR variants were identified with a new computational method built on a probabilistic model of VDJ rearrangement. Starting from the raw public reads, TCRdb applied fastp trimming at Q25, assembled clones with MiXCR and retained in-frame beta chains. Every distinct CDR3 protein forms one entry, paired with its most common genes and DNA. The authors' filters were not applied to this entry. Within this sample are fewer than 500,000 distinct CDR3 sequences, with around 26% of them counted one time only. The ten largest clones take up 0.89% of the sample.

Material for sequencing was blood, either unsorted or a sorted T cell fraction (not recorded which). The origin of this receptor is a male donor with ankylosing spondylitis. The rearrangement joined TRBV5-1 to TRBJ2-1, with no confidently assigned D gene. The nucleotide sequence is TGCGCCACCCGCCGGACCCCGACCTACAATGAGCAGTTCTTC. It translates to CATRRTPTYNEQFF.